Listed here is a single TCR beta chain. What it binds is not known. The source of the sample is a study of cytomegalovirus exposure and HLA in healthy donors. Study overall: Some 85 million unique TCRs from HLA-typed donors were held in an early data release. General study results and limits: Roughly even sequencing depth across donors was the assumption behind the presence/absence analyses.

The PCR had 60 Vbeta and 13 Jbeta primers. Generated by immunoSEQ multiplex PCR, the TCRdb table keeps only in-frame clones and is missing some. The sample includes over 150,000 clones, 77% seen only once; the top ten take about 1.5%. Sequences were obtained from PBMCs. This clonotype was obtained from a young woman in good health and CMV-seropositive.

The CDR3 sequence is CATLGGQGIWQPQHF. CDR3 DNA sequence: TGTGCCACCTTAGGGGGACAGGGGATTTGGCAGCCCCAGCATTTT. The chain links TRBV28 to TRBJ1-5, with 10 bases identical to TRBD1. Germline values: CDR1 MDHEN, CDR2 SYDVKM. The CDR3 is made up of 15 amino acids. Trimming removed 10 bases from V and 7 bases from J; junction bases left unmatched: 13.